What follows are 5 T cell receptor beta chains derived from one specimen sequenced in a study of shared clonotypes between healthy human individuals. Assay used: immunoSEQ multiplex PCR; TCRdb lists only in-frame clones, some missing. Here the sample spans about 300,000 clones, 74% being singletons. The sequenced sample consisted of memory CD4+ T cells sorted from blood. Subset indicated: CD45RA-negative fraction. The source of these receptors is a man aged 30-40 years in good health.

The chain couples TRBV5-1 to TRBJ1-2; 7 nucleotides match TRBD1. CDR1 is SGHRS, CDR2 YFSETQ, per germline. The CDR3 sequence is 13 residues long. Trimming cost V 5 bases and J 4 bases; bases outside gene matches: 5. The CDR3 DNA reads TGCGCCAGCAGTTCGACAGGGATCTATGGCTACACCTTC. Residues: CASSSTGIYGYTF.

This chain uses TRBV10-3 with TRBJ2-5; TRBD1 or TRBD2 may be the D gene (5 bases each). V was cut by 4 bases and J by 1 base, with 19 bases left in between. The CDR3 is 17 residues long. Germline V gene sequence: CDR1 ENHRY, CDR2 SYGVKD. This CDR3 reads CAISGAPGAGPQETQYF. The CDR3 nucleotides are TGTGCCATCAGTGGGGCACCCGGGGCAGGGCCCCAAGAGACCCAGTACTTC.

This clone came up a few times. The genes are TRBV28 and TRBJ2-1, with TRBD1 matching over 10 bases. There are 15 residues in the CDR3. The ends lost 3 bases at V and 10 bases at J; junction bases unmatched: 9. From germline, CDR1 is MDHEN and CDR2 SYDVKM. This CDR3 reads CASSFSGQGVGEQFF. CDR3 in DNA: TGTGCCAGCAGTTTTAGCGGACAGGGGGTTGGAGAGCAGTTCTTC.

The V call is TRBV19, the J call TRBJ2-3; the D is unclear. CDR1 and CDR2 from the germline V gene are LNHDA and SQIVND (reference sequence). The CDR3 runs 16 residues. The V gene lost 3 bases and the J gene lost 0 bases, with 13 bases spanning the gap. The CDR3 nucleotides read TGTGCCAGTAGTATCGGCGCAAGCCGGAGCACAGATACGCAGTATTTT. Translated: CASSIGASRSTDTQYF.

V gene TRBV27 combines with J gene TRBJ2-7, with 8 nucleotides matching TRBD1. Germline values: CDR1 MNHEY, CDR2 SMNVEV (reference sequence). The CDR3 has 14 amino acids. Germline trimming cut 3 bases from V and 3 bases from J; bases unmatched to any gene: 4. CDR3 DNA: TGTGCCAGCAGTTTTAACAGGGGGAGCTACGAGCAGTACTTC. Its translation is CASSFNRGSYEQYF.